This is a list of T cell receptor beta chains from one sample in a study of cytomegalovirus exposure and HLA in healthy donors. Repertoires were generated with immunoSEQ multiplex PCR, while TCRdb's copy carries only in-frame clones and drops some. The sample lists some 150,000 clones; roughly 90% were seen once. Sequenced material: PBMCs. The receptors shown here come from a man between 18 and 29 years old in good health and CMV-seropositive. Each CDR3 is given with its conserved first and last residue. A D gene is named only where the DNA matches it firmly. Clone size appears in some rows only: once, few, many, or a class for an expanded clone.

d_call,clone_size,j_call,v_call,cdr3_nt,cdr3_aa
TRBD1,-,TRBJ1-1,TRBV2,TGTGCCAGCAGTGCCGAGGGGGCGAACACTGAAGCTTTCTTT,CASSAEGANTEAFF
-,-,TRBJ1-4,TRBV16,TGTGCCAGCAGCCTTTACAGGAGCCCTTCTAATGAAAAACTGTTTTTT,CASSLYRSPSNEKLFF
TRBD1,-,TRBJ2-7,TRBV27,TGTGCCAGCAGTTGGGCAGGGGGCGGGTACGAGCAGTACTTC,CASSWAGGGYEQYF
TRBD1,-,TRBJ2-7,TRBV7-3,TGTGCCAGCAGCAGCAACGGGCCAACAGGGGTTGGCGGCTACGAGCAGTACTTC,CASSSNGPTGVGGYEQYF
TRBD1,-,TRBJ2-3,TRBV6-5,TGTGCCAGCAGACCCGGACAGGGTCCAAGGGGTACGCAGTATTTT,CASRPGQGPRGTQYF
TRBD2,-,TRBJ2-3,TRBV7-2,TGTGCCAGCAGCCTCAGCGGGACCCCGCTTCCCACAGATACGCAGTATTTT,CASSLSGTPLPTDTQYF
-,-,TRBJ1-4,TRBV7-5,TGTGTCAGAAGCTTAGGTAACAGGTCTAATGAAAAACTGTTTTTT,CVRSLGNRSNEKLFF
-,-,TRBJ2-7,TRBV7-9,TGTGCCAGCACCCACGGCGGCGGAATTTCGTACGAGCAGTACTTC,CASTHGGGISYEQYF
TRBD2,-,TRBJ2-7,TRBV30,TGTGCCTGGAGTAGCGGGACCATTCCTCTCTACGAGCAGTACTTC,CAWSSGTIPLYEQYF
TRBD2,-,TRBJ2-7,TRBV27,TGTGCCAGCAGTTTTGTGGGACTAGACTCCTACGAGCAGTACTTC,CASSFVGLDSYEQYF
TRBD1,-,TRBJ1-3,TRBV11-3,TGTGCCAGCAGCCTCCGGGACAGGGCAACCTGGAACTTAACATATTTT,CASSLRDRATWNLTYF
-,-,TRBJ1-1,TRBV19,TGTGCCAGTAACGACGACGGAGACGGCAGATTGAACACTGAAGCTTTCTTT,CASNDDGDGRLNTEAFF
-,-,TRBJ2-7,TRBV5-1,TGCGCCAGCAGTCCCCCGGAGAGCTACGAGCAGTACTTC,CASSPPESYEQYF
-,-,TRBJ2-2,TRBV29-1,TGCAGCGTTGAAGCTGTGAACACCGGGGAGCTGTTTTTT,CSVEAVNTGELFF
-,-,TRBJ2-7,TRBV19,TGTGCCAGTAGTAGTAGATACTCCTACGAGCAGTACTTC,CASSSRYSYEQYF
-,-,TRBJ2-5,TRBV5-6,TGTGCCAGCAGCAAGGACAGAACGGGAGAGACCCAGTACTTC,CASSKDRTGETQYF
TRBD2,-,TRBJ2-1,TRBV7-3,TGTGCCAGCAGCTTAGTGGCGGGAGGGCCACGAAATGAGCAGTTCTTC,CASSLVAGGPRNEQFF
TRBD2,-,TRBJ2-7,TRBV6-5,TGTGCCAGCAGTTTGACTAGCGGGGGCTCCTACGAGCAGTACTTC,CASSLTSGGSYEQYF
-,-,TRBJ1-5,TRBV5-5,TGTGCCAGCAGCCGACAAGGGGGGGGCAATCAGCCCCAGCATTTT,CASSRQGGGNQPQHF
-,-,TRBJ2-5,TRBV2,TGTGCCAGCAGTCCTCGCGGGCGAACACAAGAGACCCAGTACTTC,CASSPRGRTQETQYF
TRBD1,-,TRBJ1-4,TRBV18,TGTGCCAGCTCGCCCGCGGGGACAGGATGGGAAAAACTGTTTTTT,CASSPAGTGWEKLFF
-,-,TRBJ1-1,TRBV30,TGTGCCTGGAGCGGCTCAGGGTACACTGAAGCTTTCTTT,CAWSGSGYTEAFF
TRBD1,-,TRBJ1-1,TRBV4-2,TGTGCCAGCAGCCAGACAGGGGTGAACACTGAAGCTTTCTTT,CASSQTGVNTEAFF
TRBD1,few,TRBJ2-7,TRBV27,TGTGCCAGCAACCCGACGGGACAGCCAGCCTACGAGCAGTACTTC,CASNPTGQPAYEQYF
-,-,TRBJ2-1,TRBV18,TGTGCCAGCCCGAGTGAGTACAATGAGCAGTTCTTC,CASPSEYNEQFF
-,-,TRBJ2-2,TRBV21-1,TGTGCCAGCAGCAAAGGTACAGGGGGTAACACCGGGGAGCTGTTTTTT,CASSKGTGGNTGELFF
TRBD2,-,TRBJ2-5,TRBV5-1,TGCGCCAGCAGTCCTCTAGCGGGTGAAGAGACCCAGTACTTC,CASSPLAGEETQYF
-,-,TRBJ1-1,TRBV4-3,TGCGCCAGCAGCCAAGATCGGGGGGAGAGCACTGAAGCTTTCTTT,CASSQDRGESTEAFF
-,-,TRBJ2-7,TRBV6-6,TGTGCCAGCAGTTACTCATGGGGCTCTCTGGGCGAGCAGTACTTC,CASSYSWGSLGEQYF
TRBD1,-,TRBJ1-5,TRBV18,TGTGCCAGCTCACCGCGACAGGGGAATCAGCCCCAGCATTTT,CASSPRQGNQPQHF
TRBD2,-,TRBJ2-7,TRBV6-1,TGTGCCAGCAGTGAACTAGCGGGGGCCCCCTACGAGCAGTACTTC,CASSELAGAPYEQYF
TRBD2,few,TRBJ2-7,TRBV7-2,TGTGCCAGCAGCCCTACTAGCGGGGGGTCCTACGAGCAGTACTTC,CASSPTSGGSYEQYF
TRBD2,-,TRBJ2-1,TRBV25-1,TGTGCCAGCAGTCTCCGGACTAGGGGCAATGAGCAGTTCTTC,CASSLRTRGNEQFF
TRBD2,-,TRBJ2-1,TRBV18,TGTGCCAGCTCGCTCACTAGCGGGCCCTACAATGAGCAGTTCTTC,CASSLTSGPYNEQFF
TRBD2,few,TRBJ2-7,TRBV18,TGTGCCAGCTCATCCCAACCGGCTAGCGGGATCTACGAGCAGTACTTC,CASSSQPASGIYEQYF
-,-,TRBJ2-2,TRBV9,TGTGCCAGCAGCGTAGGAGGCGACACCGGGGAGCTGTTTTTT,CASSVGGDTGELFF
TRBD2,-,TRBJ2-1,TRBV19,TGTGCCACCGGACTAGCGGGGCCAGGGGGGCAGTTCTTC,CATGLAGPGGQFF
TRBD1,-,TRBJ1-1,TRBV6-5,TGTGCCAGCAGTTTCGACAGGGGTCCTCTCACTGAAGCTTTCTTT,CASSFDRGPLTEAFF
TRBD2,-,TRBJ2-1,TRBV25-1,TGTGCCAGCAGTGAGCTAGCGGGAGGGGTCAATGAGCAGTTCTTC,CASSELAGGVNEQFF
-,once,TRBJ2-2,TRBV4-1,TGCGCCAGCAGCGAAGCAGGGTCCGGGGAGCTGTTTTTT,CASSEAGSGELFF
TRBD1,-,TRBJ1-1,TRBV5-1,TGCGCCAGCAGCTATGGGACAGGGCGGGACACTGAAGCTTTCTTT,CASSYGTGRDTEAFF
-,-,TRBJ2-1,TRBV9,TGTGCCAGCAGCGTAGACGGGGATGAGCAGTTCTTC,CASSVDGDEQFF
-,-,TRBJ2-2,TRBV7-7,TGTGCCAGCAGCTTAGTACAGGGGAACACCGGGGAGCTGTTTTTT,CASSLVQGNTGELFF
-,-,TRBJ1-2,TRBV5-4,TGTGCCAGCAGCTTGGGACAGATAAAAGCTAACTATGGCTACACCTTC,CASSLGQIKANYGYTF
-,-,TRBJ2-7,TRBV15,TGTGCCACCAGCAGAGATCCAGGAAAAACCTACGAGCAGTACTTC,CATSRDPGKTYEQYF
TRBD2,-,TRBJ2-7,TRBV6-6,TGTGCCAGCAGCTCAGAGACTAGCGGCTCCTACGAGCAGTACTTC,CASSSETSGSYEQYF
TRBD1,-,TRBJ1-1,TRBV10-2,TGCGCCAGCAGTGAGACAGGGGCCTTGAACACTGAAGCTTTCTTT,CASSETGALNTEAFF
-,-,TRBJ1-2,TRBV7-2,TGTGCCAGCAGCTTAGGGGCAGACTATGGCTACACCTTC,CASSLGADYGYTF
TRBD2,-,TRBJ2-1,TRBV9,TGTGCCAGCAGCGTAGGAGCGACTAGCGGGTGGGTTACCTACAATGAGCAGTTCTTC,CASSVGATSGWVTYNEQFF
-,-,TRBJ1-1,TRBV7-2,TGTGCCAGCAGCCGTTATATAGGACTTGAAGCTTTCTTT,CASSRYIGLEAFF
TRBD1,-,TRBJ1-2,TRBV19,TGTGCCAGTAGTATAGGGGCAGGGGGCGGCTATGGCTACACCTTC,CASSIGAGGGYGYTF
TRBD2,-,TRBJ2-1,TRBV7-3,TGTGCCAGCAGCCCCTCCCCGGGGGGTGGGCCCTACAATGAGCAGTTCTTC,CASSPSPGGGPYNEQFF
-,-,TRBJ1-5,TRBV2,TGTGCCAGCATGAGGGACACAAATCAGCCCCAGCATTTT,CASMRDTNQPQHF
-,-,TRBJ2-2,TRBV6-1,TGTGCCAGCAGTGAAGTTAGCGGCGCGACCGGGGAGCTGTTTTTT,CASSEVSGATGELFF
TRBD1,once,TRBJ2-7,TRBV7-9,TGTGCCAGCAGCTTAGGGACAGGGCTATGGGAGCAGTACTTC,CASSLGTGLWEQYF